This T cell receptor (beta chain) is drawn from a study of T cells expressing NK-cell markers. Study-level information: It was sorted CD3+CD56-NKG2C+, CD3+CD56+NKG2C- and CD3+CD56+NKG2C+ T cells that provided the TCR beta repertoires. HCMV seropositivity marked most of the eight sequenced donors; one was seronegative.

Germline V lookup: CDR1 GTSNPN, CDR2 SVGIG (reference sequence). The CDR3 extends over 13 amino acids. TCRdb reprocessed the 5' RACE reads, with one entry per CDR3 protein and no DNA. The sample includes some 460,000 distinct CDR3 sequences. The origin of this receptor is a woman aged 45-60 years in good health. Sequenced sample: blood T cells: a sorted CD56 or NKG2C T cell subset, CD4+ or CD8+ T cells, or bulk PBMC T cells (not recorded which). The chain combines TRBV30 with TRBJ1-1; TCRdb's assignment of TRBD1 cannot be checked, as there is no DNA. The CDR3 loop reads CAWRDRGNTEAFF.